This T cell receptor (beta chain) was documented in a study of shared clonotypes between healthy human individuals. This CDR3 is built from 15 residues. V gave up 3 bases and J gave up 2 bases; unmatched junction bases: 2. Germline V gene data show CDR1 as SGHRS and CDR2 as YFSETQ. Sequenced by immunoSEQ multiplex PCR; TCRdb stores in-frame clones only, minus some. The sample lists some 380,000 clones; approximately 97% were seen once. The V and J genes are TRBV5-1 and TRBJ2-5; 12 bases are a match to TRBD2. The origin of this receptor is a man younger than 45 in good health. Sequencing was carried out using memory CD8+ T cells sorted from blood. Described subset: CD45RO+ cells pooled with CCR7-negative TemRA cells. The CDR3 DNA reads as TGCGCCAGCAGCTCCGGGACTAGCGGGCAAGAGACCCAGTACTTC. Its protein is CASSSGTSGQETQYF. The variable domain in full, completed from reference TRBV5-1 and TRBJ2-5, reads KAGVTQTPRYLIKTRGQQVTLSCSPISGHRSVSWYQQTPGQGLQFLFEYFSETQRNKGNFPGRFSGRQFSNSRSEMNVSTLELGDSALYLCASSSGTSGQETQYFGPGTRLLVL.